This T cell receptor (beta chain) is from a study of blood T cell repertoires in COVID-19. On the study more broadly: Acute-phase and convalescent COVID-19 samples originated in the United States, Italy and Spain.

Original data processing: The assay estimated nucleated cells by amplifying reference gene primers. The table came from immunoSEQ multiplex PCR; TCRdb's copy has only in-frame clones and leaves some out. Clonal size and the V and J genes are those of that table, whereas D and trimming came from the DNA. The repertoire holds some 230,000 clones, 75% to 90% seen once, with approximately 3.8% in the top ten. J gave up 0 bases and V 4 bases, and 6 bases lay outside the gene matches. This CDR3 region has 15 residues. Germline lookup yields CDR1 LGHDT and CDR2 YNNKEL (reference sequence). The cohort comprised adults aged roughly 18 to 100 years residing in approximately 25 US areas. Membership in each cohort depended on participant-reported clinical history.

The material sequenced was PBMCs or T cells enriched from blood (not recorded which). The rearrangement joins TRBV3-1 (or the pseudogene TRBV3-2) to TRBJ2-7; the match to TRBD1 covers 7 bases. The sequence was obtained from a young woman in a cohort exposed to, infected with or recovered from COVID-19 (not recorded which). The CDR3 reads CASSPTGTISYEQYF. The CDR3 region has the DNA TGTGCCAGCAGCCCGACAGGGACAATCTCCTACGAGCAGTACTTC.